These T cell receptor beta chains were read from a single sample in a study of T cell repertoires in cytomegalovirus infection. Their specific antigens are unknown. A single record per CDR3 protein comes from TCRdb applying MiXCR to the reads. The data contain 550,000 to 700,000 distinct CDR3 sequences, about 40% of them singletons. The source was cultured PBMCs, collected from culture after CMV antigen stimulation. The receptors derive from a human donor in good health (CMV status not recorded). Some clones in this sample may be carry-over from other donors' samples. Both conserved end residues are part of each CDR3. D genes are given only for firm matches. Not every row has a clone size; where given, it reads once, few, many or a size class.

>few|TRBJ2-1|-|TRBV12-3/TRBV12-4
TGTGCCAGCAGTTTTGGGGGTGTAAATGAGCAGTTCTTC
CASSFGGVNEQFF
>-|TRBJ1-2|-|TRBV6-1
TGTGCCAGCAGATTCAGGGAGTTTGGCTATGGCTACACCTTC
CASRFREFGYGYTF
>few|TRBJ1-2|TRBD1|TRBV7-4
TGTGCCAGCAGCTACGGTTCCGGGACAGGGCCTTTTTCAAGCAAATTC
CASSYGSGTGPFSSKF
>few|TRBJ2-1|-|TRBV7-2
TGTGCCAGCAGCTCAGAGACGGCTATTAATGAGCAGTTCTTC
CASSSETAINEQFF
>-|TRBJ1-2|-|TRBV6-2/TRBV6-3
TGTGCCAGCAGTTACCCACTCCCATGGTACACCTTC
CASSYPLPWYTF
>few|TRBJ2-3|-|TRBV6-1
TGTGCCAGCGGCCACCGCTTCACAGATACGCAGTATTTT
CASGHRFTDTQYF
>-|TRBJ2-2|-|TRBV6-2/TRBV6-3
TGTGCCAGCATACGCTCCAGGGTAACGAACGGGGAGCTGTTTTTT
CASIRSRVTNGELFF
>few|TRBJ1-4|TRBD1|TRBV5-5
TGTGCCAGCAGCTCCGGGACAGGGCTTAATGAAAAACTGTTTTTT
CASSSGTGLNEKLFF
>few|TRBJ2-1|-|TRBV7-6
TGTGCCAGCAGCTTAGCGGTTATCAATGAGCAGTTCTTC
CASSLAVINEQFF
>-|TRBJ2-1|TRBD2|TRBV7-2
TGTGCCAGCAGCCCCGGGGGGTTCAATGAGCAGTTCTTC
CASSPGGFNEQFF
>-|TRBJ1-2|-|TRBV6-2/TRBV6-3
TGTGCCAGCAAGACCTTGGGATATTTTGGCTACACCTTC
CASKTLGYFGYTF
>-|TRBJ1-2|-|TRBV7-2
TGTGCCAGCAGCTTAGATCGGGGTCCGGGGTATGGCTACACCTTC
CASSLDRGPGYGYTF
>-|TRBJ2-2|-|TRBV27
TGTGCCAGCAGGCACAGGGCGAATGGCGGGGAGCTGTTTTTT
CASRHRANGGELFF
>-|TRBJ2-5|TRBD1|TRBV4-2
TGTGCCAGCAGCCAGCTCTTAGGGACAGGGGGCGTACTCCAAGAGACCCAGTACTTC
CASSQLLGTGGVLQETQYF
>few|TRBJ2-7|TRBD1|TRBV6-8
TGTGCCAGCAGTCGGGACAGGGGTACCTACGAGCAGTACTTC
CASSRDRGTYEQYF
>once|TRBJ2-1|TRBD2|TRBV5-4
TGTGCCAGCAGCCCTACTAGCGGGAGGGAGCAGTTCTTC
CASSPTSGREQFF
>few|TRBJ2-7|TRBD2|TRBV7-2
TGTGCCAGCAGCGAGACTAGCGGGAGAACCTACGAGCAGTACTTC
CASSETSGRTYEQYF
>few|TRBJ2-1|-|TRBV5-5
TGTGCCAGCAGCCCAGGGACGTCGAACAATGAGCAGTTCTTC
CASSPGTSNNEQFF
>few|TRBJ2-7|-|TRBV5-1
TGCGCCAGCAGCTTGGAGGACGAGCAGTACTTC
CASSLEDEQYF
>-|TRBJ2-7|TRBD1|TRBV9
TGTGCCAGCAACCAAGCCGGGACAGGGGACGAGCAGTACTTC
CASNQAGTGDEQYF
>many|TRBJ1-1|-|TRBV7-2
TGTGCCAGCAGCTTACAGGGTCCTCGTGAAGCTTTCTTT
CASSLQGPREAFF
>few|TRBJ1-5|TRBD1|TRBV28
TGTGCCAGCAGTTTGCCGAGCAGGGGGGGCAACCAGCCCCAGCATTTT
CASSLPSRGGNQPQHF
>few|TRBJ2-1|-|TRBV6-5
TGTGCCAGCAGTTCCTCCATGGCTTCCCCCTACAATGAGCAGTTCTTC
CASSSSMASPYNEQFF
>many|TRBJ1-2|-|TRBV7-2
TGTGCCAGCGGCTCCCGGGACACCAACTATGGCTACACCTTC
CASGSRDTNYGYTF
>-|TRBJ2-3|-|TRBV28
TGTGCCAGCAGTTCCTCGGGAGAGGGTCGAGATACGCAGTATTTT
CASSSSGEGRDTQYF
>few|TRBJ1-1|-|TRBV4-2
TGTGCCAGCAGCCCCTTAGGGGGGACTGAAGCTTTCTTT
CASSPLGGTEAFF
>-|TRBJ2-7|-|TRBV27
TGTGCCAGCAGTTTTTCCAGGGGTTCCTACGAGCAGTACTTC
CASSFSRGSYEQYF
>-|TRBJ2-2|TRBD1|TRBV6-6
TGTGCCAGCATCAACAGGGGCGTGGGCGGGGAGCTGTTTTTT
CASINRGVGGELFF
>few|TRBJ1-1|-|TRBV5-5
TGTGCCAGCAGCTTACAGGACTGGAACACTGAAGCTTTCTTT
CASSLQDWNTEAFF
>once|TRBJ2-7|-|TRBV12-3/TRBV12-4
TGTGCCAGCCTTTCAGGCAGGGGTTACGAGCAGTACTTC
CASLSGRGYEQYF
>-|TRBJ2-7|-|TRBV7-2
TGTGCCAGCAGCACCCGGACTCTCGAGCAGTACTTC
CASSTRTLEQYF
>few|TRBJ2-1|-|TRBV7-8
TGTGCCAGCAGCTTAGCTGGGAGTTACAACAATGAGCAGTTCTTC
CASSLAGSYNNEQFF
>-|TRBJ1-1|TRBD1|TRBV5-1
TGCGCCAGCAGCCGCGGGGGACAGGGGGCATGGGAAGCTTTCTTT
CASSRGGQGAWEAFF
>-|TRBJ1-6|-|TRBV7-2
TGTGCCAGCAGCTCTGGACAGTCTTCACCCCTCCACTTT
CASSSGQSSPLHF
>-|TRBJ2-2|-|TRBV6-1
TGTGCCTCTCAACAGGGCACCGGGGAGCTGTTTTTT
CASQQGTGELFF
>-|TRBJ1-5|TRBD1|TRBV20-1
TGCAGTGCTAGAAGGGACAGGGTAGGTCAGCCCCAGCATTTT
CSARRDRVGQPQHF
>-|TRBJ1-1|-|TRBV12-3/TRBV12-4
TGTGCCAGCAGCCCTTCCCCTGGGTCTGAAGCTTTCTTT
CASSPSPGSEAFF
>-|TRBJ2-3|TRBD2|TRBV11-2
TGTGCCAGCAGCTTAACTGGCCGGGGGGGAGTTGTTGCAGATACGCAGTATTTT
CASSLTGRGGVVADTQYF
>few|TRBJ1-2|TRBD1|TRBV7-6
TGTGCCAGCAGCCCAGACAGGGGGCAAGGCTACACCTTC
CASSPDRGQGYTF
>-|TRBJ2-4|-|TRBV4-1
TGCGCCAGCTCGCCTGCGATAGCCAAAAACATTCAGTACTTC
CASSPAIAKNIQYF
>-|TRBJ2-7|TRBD2|TRBV7-2
TGTGCCAGCAGCTCCCACAGCGGGAGGGCAGACGAGCAGTACTTC
CASSSHSGRADEQYF
>many|TRBJ1-1|-|TRBV7-2
TGTGCCAGCAGCGCCCTGACAGGAACTGAAGCTTTCTTT
CASSALTGTEAFF
>once|TRBJ2-1|-|TRBV20-1
TGCAGTGGGGGGGACTCCTACAATGAGCAGTTCTTC
CSGGDSYNEQFF
>few|TRBJ1-6|-|TRBV4-1
TGCGCCAGCAGCGACTACCGGGCAGGGTATTCACCCCTCCACTTT
CASSDYRAGYSPLHF
>few|TRBJ2-3|-|TRBV7-2
TGTGCCAGCAGCTTAAATGCGATCCCAGATACGCAGTATTTT
CASSLNAIPDTQYF
>few|TRBJ2-5|TRBD2|TRBV6-1
TGTGCCAGCAGAGCCCTAGCGGGAGGTCTAGGAGAGACCCAGTACTTC
CASRALAGGLGETQYF
>-|TRBJ2-1|TRBD2|TRBV7-6
TGTGCCAGCAGCTTGCGGACTAGCGGGGGGCGCAATGAGCAGTTCTTC
CASSLRTSGGRNEQFF
>many|TRBJ2-1|-|TRBV7-2
TGTGCCAGCAGCTCCACTGCGCGGTTGGCACGGTTCTTC
CASSSTARLARFF
>-|TRBJ1-6|-|TRBV18
TGTGCCAGCTCACCGACCGGGACGGGGATAGTATCACCCCTCCACTTT
CASSPTGTGIVSPLHF
>-|TRBJ1-1|-|TRBV7-6
TGTGCCAGCAGCTTCGGACTTGACGCTTTCTTT
CASSFGLDAFF
>-|TRBJ2-1|TRBD2|TRBV14
TGTGCCAGCAGCCTCCTAGCGGGATCCGCGAATGAGCAGTTCTTC
CASSLLAGSANEQFF
>-|TRBJ2-1|TRBD2|TRBV7-6
TGTGCCAGCAGCTTCTATCTCGGCAGCGGGAGGAATGAGCAGTTCTTC
CASSFYLGSGRNEQFF
>many|TRBJ2-2|TRBD2|TRBV7-2
TGTGCCAGCAGCTATAAGGGACTAGCGGGAGCCGCTCTCACCGGGGAGCTGTTTTTT
CASSYKGLAGAALTGELFF
>once|TRBJ2-3|TRBD2|TRBV9
TGTGCCAGCAGCGAAAGGGGCCCCGGGACTAGCGGGAGAGATACGCAGTATTTT
CASSERGPGTSGRDTQYF
>-|TRBJ2-1|-|TRBV19
TGTGCCAGTAGTAGCCCACGGACGGCGAGCTCCTACAATGAGCAGTTCTTC
CASSSPRTASSYNEQFF
>-|TRBJ2-7|TRBD1|TRBV9
TGTGCCAGCAGCGTAGGGGACAGGGGGCGCCAGGACGAGCAGTACTTC
CASSVGDRGRQDEQYF
>-|TRBJ2-1|-|TRBV7-9
TGTGCCAGCAGTTCTCGACAGGCGAATGAGCAGTTCTTC
CASSSRQANEQFF
>-|TRBJ2-1|-|TRBV29-1
TGCAGCGTTGTACGTAGCCCGGTTGGCAATGAGCAGTTCTTC
CSVVRSPVGNEQFF
>-|TRBJ1-4|-|TRBV7-9
TGTGCCAGCCAGGGTTCCACTAATGAAAAACTGTTTTTT
CASQGSTNEKLFF